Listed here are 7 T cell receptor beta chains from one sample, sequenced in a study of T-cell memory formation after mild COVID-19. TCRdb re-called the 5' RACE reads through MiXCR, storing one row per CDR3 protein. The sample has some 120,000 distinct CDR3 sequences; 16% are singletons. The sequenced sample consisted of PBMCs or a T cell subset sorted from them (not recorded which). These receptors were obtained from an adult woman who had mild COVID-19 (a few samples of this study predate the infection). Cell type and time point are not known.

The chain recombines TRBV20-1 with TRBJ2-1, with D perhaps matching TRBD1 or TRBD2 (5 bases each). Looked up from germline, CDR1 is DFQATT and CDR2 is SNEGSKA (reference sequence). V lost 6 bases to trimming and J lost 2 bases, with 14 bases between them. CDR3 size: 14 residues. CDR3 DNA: TGCAGTGCGATCCTCGGGGCCGCCTACAATGAGCAGTTCTTC. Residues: CSAILGAAYNEQFF.

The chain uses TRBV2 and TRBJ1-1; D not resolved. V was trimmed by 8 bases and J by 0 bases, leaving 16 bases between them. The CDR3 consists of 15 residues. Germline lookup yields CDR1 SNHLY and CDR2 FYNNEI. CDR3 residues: CASYRGSGLNTEAFF. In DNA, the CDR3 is TGTGCCAGCTATCGCGGCTCCGGCTTGAACACTGAAGCTTTCTTT.

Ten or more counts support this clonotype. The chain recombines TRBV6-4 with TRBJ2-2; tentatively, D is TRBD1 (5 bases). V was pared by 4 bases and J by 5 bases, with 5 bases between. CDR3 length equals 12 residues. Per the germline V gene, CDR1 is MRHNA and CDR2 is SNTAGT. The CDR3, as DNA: TGTGCCAGCAGTGGACAGACCGGGGAGCTGTTTTTT. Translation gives CASSGQTGELFF.

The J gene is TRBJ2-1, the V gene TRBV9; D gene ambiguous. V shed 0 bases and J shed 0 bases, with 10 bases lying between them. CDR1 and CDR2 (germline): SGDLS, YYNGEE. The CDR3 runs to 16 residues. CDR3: CASSVGSGSSYNEQFF. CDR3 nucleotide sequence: TGTGCCAGCAGCGTAGGGAGTGGCAGCTCCTACAATGAGCAGTTCTTC.

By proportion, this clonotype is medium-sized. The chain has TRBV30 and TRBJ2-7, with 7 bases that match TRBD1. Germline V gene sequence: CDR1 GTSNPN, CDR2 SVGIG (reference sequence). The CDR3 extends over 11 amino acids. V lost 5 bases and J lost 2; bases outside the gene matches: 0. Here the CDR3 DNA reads TGTGCCTGGGGACAGGCCTACGAGCAGTACTTC. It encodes CAWGQAYEQYF.

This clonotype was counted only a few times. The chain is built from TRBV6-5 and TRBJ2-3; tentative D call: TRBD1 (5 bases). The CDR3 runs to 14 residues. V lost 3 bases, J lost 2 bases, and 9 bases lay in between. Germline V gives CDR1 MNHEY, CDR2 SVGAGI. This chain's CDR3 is CASSYRRDTDTQYF. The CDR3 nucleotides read TGTGCCAGCAGTTATCGCAGGGACACAGATACGCAGTATTTT.

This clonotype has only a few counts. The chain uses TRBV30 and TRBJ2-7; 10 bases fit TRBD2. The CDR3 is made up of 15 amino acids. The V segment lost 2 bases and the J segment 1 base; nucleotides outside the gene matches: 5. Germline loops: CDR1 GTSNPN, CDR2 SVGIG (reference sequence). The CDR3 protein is CAWSNGLAVSYEQYF. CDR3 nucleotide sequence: TGTGCCTGGAGTAACGGACTAGCGGTATCCTACGAGCAGTACTTC.